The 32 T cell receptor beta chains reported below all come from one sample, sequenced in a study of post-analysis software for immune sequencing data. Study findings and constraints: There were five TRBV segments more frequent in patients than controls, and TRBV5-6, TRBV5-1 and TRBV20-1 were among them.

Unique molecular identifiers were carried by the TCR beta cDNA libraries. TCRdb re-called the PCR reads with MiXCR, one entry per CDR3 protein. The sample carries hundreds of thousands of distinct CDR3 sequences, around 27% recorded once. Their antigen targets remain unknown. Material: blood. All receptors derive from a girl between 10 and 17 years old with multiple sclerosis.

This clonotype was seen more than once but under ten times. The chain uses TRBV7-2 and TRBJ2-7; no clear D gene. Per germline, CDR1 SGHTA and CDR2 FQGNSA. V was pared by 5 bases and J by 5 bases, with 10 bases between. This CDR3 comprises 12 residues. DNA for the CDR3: TGTGCCAGCAGCCACCCCCGGGACGAGCAGTACTTC. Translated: CASSHPRDEQYF.

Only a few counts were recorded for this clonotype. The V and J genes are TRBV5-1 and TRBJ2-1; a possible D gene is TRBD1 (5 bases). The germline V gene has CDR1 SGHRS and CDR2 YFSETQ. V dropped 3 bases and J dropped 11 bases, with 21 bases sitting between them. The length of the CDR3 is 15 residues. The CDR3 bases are TGCGCCAGCAGCTGGGGCGGCGGAGCCGTCCCCCAGCAGTTCTTC. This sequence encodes CASSWGGGAVPQQFF.

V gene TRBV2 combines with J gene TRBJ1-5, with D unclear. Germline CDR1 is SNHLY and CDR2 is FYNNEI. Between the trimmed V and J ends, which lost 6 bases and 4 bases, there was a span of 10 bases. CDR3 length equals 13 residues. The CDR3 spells CASRERINQPQHF. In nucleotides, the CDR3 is TGTGCCAGCAGGGAGAGGATAAATCAGCCCCAGCATTTT. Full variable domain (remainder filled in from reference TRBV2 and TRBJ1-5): EPEVTQTPSHQVTQMGQEVILRCVPISNHLYFYWYRQILGQKVEFLVSFYNNEISEKSEIFDDQFSVERPDGSNFTLKIRSTKLEDSAMYFCASRERINQPQHFGDGTRLSIL.

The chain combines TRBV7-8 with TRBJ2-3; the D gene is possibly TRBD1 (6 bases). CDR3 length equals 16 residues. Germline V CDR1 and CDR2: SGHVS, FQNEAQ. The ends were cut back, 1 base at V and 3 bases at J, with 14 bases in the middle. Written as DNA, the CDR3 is TGTGCCAGCAGCTTAGTACGACCAGGGGTAACAGATACGCAGTATTTT. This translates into CASSLVRPGVTDTQYF.

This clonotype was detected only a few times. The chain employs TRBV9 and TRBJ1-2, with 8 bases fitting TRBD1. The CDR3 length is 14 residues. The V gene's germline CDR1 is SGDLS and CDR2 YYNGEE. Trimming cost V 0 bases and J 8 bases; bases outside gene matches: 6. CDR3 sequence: CASSVEQGARGYTF. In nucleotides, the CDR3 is TGTGCCAGCAGCGTAGAGCAGGGGGCGCGGGGCTACACCTTC.

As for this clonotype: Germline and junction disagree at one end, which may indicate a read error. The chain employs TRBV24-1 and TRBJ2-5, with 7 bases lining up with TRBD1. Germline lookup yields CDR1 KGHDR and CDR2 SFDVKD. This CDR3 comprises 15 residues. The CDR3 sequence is CATSETGTAQGTQYF. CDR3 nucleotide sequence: TGTGCCACCAGTGAAACCGGGACAGCCCAAGGGACCCAGTACTTC.

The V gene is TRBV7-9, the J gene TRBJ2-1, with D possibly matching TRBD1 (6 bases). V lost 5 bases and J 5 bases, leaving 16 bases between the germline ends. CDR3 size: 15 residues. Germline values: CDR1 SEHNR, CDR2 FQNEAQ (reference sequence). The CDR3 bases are TGTGCCAGCAGCCAATCGGACAGAGTCAACAATGAGCAGTTCTTC. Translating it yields CASSQSDRVNNEQFF.

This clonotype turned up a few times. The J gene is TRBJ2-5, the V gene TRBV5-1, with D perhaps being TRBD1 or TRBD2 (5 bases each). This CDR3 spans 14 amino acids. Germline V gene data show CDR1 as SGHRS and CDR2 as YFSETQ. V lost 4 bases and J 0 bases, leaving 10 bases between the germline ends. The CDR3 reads CASSTGTDQETQYF. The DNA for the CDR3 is TGCGCCAGCAGCACCGGGACGGACCAAGAGACCCAGTACTTC.

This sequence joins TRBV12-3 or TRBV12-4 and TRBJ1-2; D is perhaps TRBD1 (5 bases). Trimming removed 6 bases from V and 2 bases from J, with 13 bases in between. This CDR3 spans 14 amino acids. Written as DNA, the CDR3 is TGTGCCAGCAGGCCCACGGGGCTAAACTATGGCTACACCTTC. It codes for CASRPTGLNYGYTF.

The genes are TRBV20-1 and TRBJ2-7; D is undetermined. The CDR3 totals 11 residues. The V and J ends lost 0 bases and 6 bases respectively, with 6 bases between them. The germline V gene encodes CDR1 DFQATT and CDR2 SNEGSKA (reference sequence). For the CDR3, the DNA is TGCAGTGCTAGAGATCCGCTCGAGCAGTACTTC. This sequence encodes CSARDPLEQYF.

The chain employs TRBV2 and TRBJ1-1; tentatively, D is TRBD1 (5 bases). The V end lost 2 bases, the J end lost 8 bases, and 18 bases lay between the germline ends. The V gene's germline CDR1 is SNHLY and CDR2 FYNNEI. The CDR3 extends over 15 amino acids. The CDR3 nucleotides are TGTGCCAGCAGTGAACAATCTGTTGGGACCAACGAAGCTTTCTTT. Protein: CASSEQSVGTNEAFF.

The CDR3 sequence: CASSLGGTMNTEAFF. Here the CDR3 DNA reads TGTGCCAGCAGCTTAGGGGGGACGATGAACACTGAAGCTTTCTTT. The gene calls are TRBV13 and TRBJ1-1, with D perhaps matching TRBD1 (5 bases). This CDR3 has 15 residues. Germline V gene sequence: CDR1 PRHDT, CDR2 FYEKMQ (reference sequence). V lost 0 bases and J lost 0, with 8 bases in between.

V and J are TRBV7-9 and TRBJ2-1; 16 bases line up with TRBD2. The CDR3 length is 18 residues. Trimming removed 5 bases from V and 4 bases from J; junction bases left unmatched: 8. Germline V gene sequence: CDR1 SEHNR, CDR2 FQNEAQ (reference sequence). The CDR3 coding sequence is TGTGCCAGCAGCCTGGGGACTAGCGGGAGGGTCGGTTACAATGAGCAGTTCTTC. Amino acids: CASSLGTSGRVGYNEQFF.

CDR3 sequence: CASSLWAAGRANNEQFF. The CDR3 DNA sequence: TGTGCCAGCAGTTTATGGGCGGCCGGGAGGGCAAATAATGAGCAGTTCTTC. The V call is TRBV27, the J call TRBJ2-1; TRBD2 agrees at 8 bases. CDR3 length: 17 residues. Trimming removed 1 base from V and 7 bases from J; junction bases left unmatched: 12. The germline CDR1 and CDR2 sequences are MNHEY and SMNVEV (reference sequence).

The CDR3 region is CSASRTDSYNEQFF. In DNA, the CDR3 is TGCAGTGCTAGCCGGACAGACTCCTACAATGAGCAGTTCTTC. V is TRBV20-1 and J is TRBJ2-1; tentatively, D is TRBD1 (6 bases). CDR1 and CDR2 (germline): DFQATT, SNEGSKA (reference sequence). V lost 3 bases and J lost 0, with 9 bases in between. CDR3 length: 14 amino acids.

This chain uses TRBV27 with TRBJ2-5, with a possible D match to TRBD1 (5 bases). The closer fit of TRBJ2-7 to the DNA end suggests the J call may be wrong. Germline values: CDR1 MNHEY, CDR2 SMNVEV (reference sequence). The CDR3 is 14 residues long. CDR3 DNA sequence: TGTGCCAGCAGTGGCCGTGGCCCAAGGGGCGAGCAGTACTTC. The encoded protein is CASSGRGPRGEQYF.

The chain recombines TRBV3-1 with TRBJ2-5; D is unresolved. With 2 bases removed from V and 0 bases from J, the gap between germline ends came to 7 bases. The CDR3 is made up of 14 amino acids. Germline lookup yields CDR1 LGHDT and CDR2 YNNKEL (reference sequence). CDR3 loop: CASSQISDQETQYF. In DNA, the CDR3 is TGTGCCAGCAGCCAAATCAGCGACCAAGAGACCCAGTACTTC.

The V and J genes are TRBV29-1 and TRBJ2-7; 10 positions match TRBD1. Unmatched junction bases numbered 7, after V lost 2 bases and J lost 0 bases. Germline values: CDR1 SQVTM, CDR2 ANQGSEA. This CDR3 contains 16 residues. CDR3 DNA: TGCAGCGTTGAACTTCGGGGACAGGGGAGCTCCTACGAGCAGTACTTC. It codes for CSVELRGQGSSYEQYF.

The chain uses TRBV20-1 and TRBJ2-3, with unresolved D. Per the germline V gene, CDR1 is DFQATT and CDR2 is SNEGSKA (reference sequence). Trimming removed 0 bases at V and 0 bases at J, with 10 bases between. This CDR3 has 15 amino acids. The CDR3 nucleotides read TGCAGTGCTAGAGATAATACACCTAGCACAGATACGCAGTATTTT. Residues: CSARDNTPSTDTQYF.

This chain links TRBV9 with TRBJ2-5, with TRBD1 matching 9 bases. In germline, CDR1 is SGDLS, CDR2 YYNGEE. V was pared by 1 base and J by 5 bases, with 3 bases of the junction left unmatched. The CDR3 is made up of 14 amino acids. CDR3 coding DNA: TGTGCCAGCAGCGTAACAGGGGGCTTGGAGACCCAGTACTTC. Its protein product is CASSVTGGLETQYF.

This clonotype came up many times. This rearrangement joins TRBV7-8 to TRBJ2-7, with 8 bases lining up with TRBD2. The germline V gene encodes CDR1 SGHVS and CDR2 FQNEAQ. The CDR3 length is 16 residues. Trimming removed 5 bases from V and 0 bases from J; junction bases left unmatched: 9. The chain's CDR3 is CASSPRTGTSSYEQYF. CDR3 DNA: TGTGCCAGCAGCCCGCGGACCGGGACTAGCTCCTACGAGCAGTACTTC.

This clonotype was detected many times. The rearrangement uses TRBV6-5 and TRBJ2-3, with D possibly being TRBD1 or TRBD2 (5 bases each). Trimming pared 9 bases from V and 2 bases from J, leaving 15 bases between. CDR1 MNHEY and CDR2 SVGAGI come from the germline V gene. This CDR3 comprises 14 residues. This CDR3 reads CASTRDPLTDTQYF. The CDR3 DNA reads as TGTGCCAGTACTCGGGACCCCCTCACAGATACGCAGTATTTT.

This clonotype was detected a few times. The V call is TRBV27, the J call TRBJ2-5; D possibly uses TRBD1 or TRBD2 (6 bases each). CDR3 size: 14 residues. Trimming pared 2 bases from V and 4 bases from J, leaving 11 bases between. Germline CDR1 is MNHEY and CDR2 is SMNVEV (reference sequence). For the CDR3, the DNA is TGTGCCAGCAGTTTAATGTGGGGGGCAGAGACCCAGTACTTC. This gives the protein CASSLMWGAETQYF.

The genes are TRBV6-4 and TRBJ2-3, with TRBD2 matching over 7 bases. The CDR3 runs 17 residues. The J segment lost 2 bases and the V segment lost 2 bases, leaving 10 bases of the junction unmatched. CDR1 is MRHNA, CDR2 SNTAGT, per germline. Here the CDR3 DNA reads TGTGCCAGCAGTGACCCGCCTAGCGGACTTATCACAGATACGCAGTATTTT. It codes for CASSDPPSGLITDTQYF.

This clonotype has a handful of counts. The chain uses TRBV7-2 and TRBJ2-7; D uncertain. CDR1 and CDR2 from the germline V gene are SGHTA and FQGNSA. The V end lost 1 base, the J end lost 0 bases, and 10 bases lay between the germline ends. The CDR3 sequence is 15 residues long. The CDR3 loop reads CASSLVRQASYEQYF. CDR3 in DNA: TGTGCCAGCAGCTTAGTACGCCAGGCCTCCTACGAGCAGTACTTC.

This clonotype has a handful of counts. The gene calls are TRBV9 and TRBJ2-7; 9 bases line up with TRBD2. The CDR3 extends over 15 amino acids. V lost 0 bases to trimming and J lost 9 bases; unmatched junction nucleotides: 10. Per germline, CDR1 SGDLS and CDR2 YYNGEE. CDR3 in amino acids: CASSVAASGTSGQYF. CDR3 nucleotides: TGTGCCAGCAGCGTAGCCGCTAGCGGGACCTCGGGGCAGTACTTC.

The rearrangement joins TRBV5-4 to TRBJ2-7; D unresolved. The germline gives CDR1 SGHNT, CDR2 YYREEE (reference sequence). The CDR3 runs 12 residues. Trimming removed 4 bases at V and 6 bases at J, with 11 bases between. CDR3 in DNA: TGTGCCAGCAGCCGTGGATGGACCGAGCAGTACTTC. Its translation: CASSRGWTEQYF.

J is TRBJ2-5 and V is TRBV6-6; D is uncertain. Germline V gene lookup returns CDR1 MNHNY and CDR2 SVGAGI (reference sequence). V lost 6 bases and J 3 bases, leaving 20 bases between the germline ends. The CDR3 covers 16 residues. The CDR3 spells CASRFLMGSRKETQYF. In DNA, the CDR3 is TGTGCCAGCAGGTTTCTTATGGGCAGTCGTAAAGAGACCCAGTACTTC.

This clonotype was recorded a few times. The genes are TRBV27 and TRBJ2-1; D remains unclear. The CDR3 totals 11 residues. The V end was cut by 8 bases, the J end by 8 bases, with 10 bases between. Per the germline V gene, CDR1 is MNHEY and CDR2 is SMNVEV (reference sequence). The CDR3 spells CASGQNHEQFF. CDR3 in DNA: TGTGCCAGCGGGCAAAATCATGAGCAGTTCTTC.

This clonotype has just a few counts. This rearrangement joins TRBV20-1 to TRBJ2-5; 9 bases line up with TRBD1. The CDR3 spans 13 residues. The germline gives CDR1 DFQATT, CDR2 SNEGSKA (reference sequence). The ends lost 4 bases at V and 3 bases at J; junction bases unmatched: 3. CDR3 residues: CSAIRTGEETQYF. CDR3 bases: TGCAGTGCTATCAGGACAGGGGAAGAGACCCAGTACTTC.

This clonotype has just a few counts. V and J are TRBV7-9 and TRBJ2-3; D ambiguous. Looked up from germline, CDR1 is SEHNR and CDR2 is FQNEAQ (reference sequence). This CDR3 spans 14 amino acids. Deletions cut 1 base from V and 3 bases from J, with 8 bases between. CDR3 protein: CASSLEGRTDTQYF. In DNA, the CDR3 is TGTGCCAGCAGCTTAGAAGGCCGGACAGATACGCAGTATTTT.

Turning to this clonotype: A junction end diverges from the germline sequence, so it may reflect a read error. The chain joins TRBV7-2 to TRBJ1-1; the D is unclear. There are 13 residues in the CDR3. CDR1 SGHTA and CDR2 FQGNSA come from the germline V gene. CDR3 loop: CAGSGRVNTEAFF. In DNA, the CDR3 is TGTGCCGGCAGCGGGCGGGTGAACACTGAAGCTTTCTTT.